The T cell receptor (beta chain) under discussion was sequenced for a study of a mutant IDH1 vaccine in newly diagnosed glioma. Across the study: Patients previously underwent radiotherapy, temozolomide, or both, and most underwent both.

Germline V gives CDR1 SNHLY, CDR2 FYNNEI. Trimming pared 1 base from V and 3 bases from J, leaving 10 bases between. The CDR3 extends over 14 amino acids. Turning to this clone: Its matching antigen is unknown.

Regarding time point: week 35, safety follow-up. The content of each vaccine dose was 300 ug of mutant IDH1 20-mer peptide, and topical imiquimod accompanied it. The table came from immunoSEQ multiplex PCR; TCRdb's copy has only in-frame clones and leaves some out. The data hold roughly 51,000 clones, with around 85% observed a single time. General study results and limits: Variations in leading peripheral T cell clonotypes appeared to have no connection with pseudoprogression.

Sequencing was performed on PBMCs, taken from a glioma patient whose treatment included an IDH1 peptide vaccine. The rearrangement uses TRBV2 and TRBJ2-7; D ambiguous. This receptor was obtained from a middle-aged man with glioma. The CDR3 here is CASSEDRWGYEQYF. CDR3 coding DNA: TGTGCCAGCAGTGAAGATCGGTGGGGCTACGAGCAGTACTTC.